Listed below are T cell receptor beta chains from one sample, sequenced in a study of neoadjuvant anti-PD-1 for oral cavity cancer. Libraries were prepared by immunoSEQ multiplex PCR; TCRdb keeps only in-frame clonotypes and omits some of them. The data hold around 14,000 clones, with around 70% observed a single time. The specimen was PBMCs, collected before nivolumab (anti-PD-1) treatment. These receptor sequences come from a person aged 35-79 years with oral cavity squamous cell carcinoma. Each CDR3 is given with its conserved first and last residue. Fields, in order: clone size, J gene, V gene, D gene, CDR3 DNA, CDR3 protein. The D gene is left open where the match is weak. Part of the rows lack a size; the others show once, few, many or a class for expanded clones.

clone_size: .
j_call: TRBJ2-2
v_call: TRBV11-2
d_call: .
cdr3_nt: TGTGCCAGCAGCCCGGGACACTTCGCGAACACCGGGGAGCTGTTTTTT
cdr3_aa: CASSPGHFANTGELFF

clone_size: .
j_call: TRBJ2-1
v_call: TRBV9
d_call: .
cdr3_nt: TGTGCCAGCAGCCCGGACAGAGGAGAGCAGTTCTTC
cdr3_aa: CASSPDRGEQFF

clone_size: .
j_call: TRBJ2-1
v_call: TRBV6-6
d_call: TRBD2
cdr3_nt: TGTGCCAGCACCATAAGCGGGGGGGAGGCTAATGAGCAGTTCTTC
cdr3_aa: CASTISGGEANEQFF

clone_size: .
j_call: TRBJ2-3
v_call: TRBV30
d_call: TRBD1
cdr3_nt: TGTGCCTGGAGTGTACAGGGGGGAACAGATACGCAGTATTTT
cdr3_aa: CAWSVQGGTDTQYF

clone_size: .
j_call: TRBJ2-3
v_call: TRBV28
d_call: TRBD2
cdr3_nt: TGTGCCTACGGCCTAGCGGGAGGTAGGACAGATACGCAGTATTTT
cdr3_aa: CAYGLAGGRTDTQYF

clone_size: .
j_call: TRBJ2-1
v_call: TRBV10-3
d_call: .
cdr3_nt: TGTGCCATCAGTGAGTCTATGGCGGGATCCTACAATGAGCAGTTCTTC
cdr3_aa: CAISESMAGSYNEQFF

clone_size: .
j_call: TRBJ1-1
v_call: TRBV10-3
d_call: TRBD1
cdr3_nt: TGTGCCATCAGTGAGGGAGGACAGGGGGAGGCTGAAGCTTTCTTT
cdr3_aa: CAISEGGQGEAEAFF

clone_size: .
j_call: TRBJ1-5
v_call: TRBV7-2
d_call: .
cdr3_nt: TGTGCCAGCAGCCCCCGATCAGGGCATGGCAATCAGCCCCAGCATTTT
cdr3_aa: CASSPRSGHGNQPQHF

clone_size: few
j_call: TRBJ1-2
v_call: TRBV14
d_call: .
cdr3_nt: TGTGCCAGCAGCCAAGATAGGAGGAAGATTACGCGCCTCTATGGCTACACCTTC
cdr3_aa: CASSQDRRKITRLYGYTF

clone_size: once
j_call: TRBJ2-5
v_call: TRBV9
d_call: TRBD2
cdr3_nt: TGTGCCAGCAGCCCCCGATGGGGGGGAAAGGTTAAAGAGACCCAGTACTTC
cdr3_aa: CASSPRWGGKVKETQYF

clone_size: .
j_call: TRBJ2-7
v_call: TRBV6-6
d_call: .
cdr3_nt: TGTGCCAGCAGTTACTCGAGGGGGGGCGAGTACGAGCAGTACTTC
cdr3_aa: CASSYSRGGEYEQYF

clone_size: .
j_call: TRBJ2-1
v_call: TRBV11-2
d_call: .
cdr3_nt: TGTGCCAGCAGTACACAGCGGTACATCTACAATGAGCAGTTCTTC
cdr3_aa: CASSTQRYIYNEQFF

clone_size: .
j_call: TRBJ2-1
v_call: TRBV10-3
d_call: TRBD2
cdr3_nt: TGTGCCATCAGTGAGTCGATACCTAGCGGGAGGGACAATGAGCAGTTCTTC
cdr3_aa: CAISESIPSGRDNEQFF

clone_size: few
j_call: TRBJ2-5
v_call: TRBV6-5
d_call: .
cdr3_nt: TGTGCCAGCAGTTACTCGCAGGGTTGGGAGACCCAGTACTTC
cdr3_aa: CASSYSQGWETQYF

clone_size: .
j_call: TRBJ2-5
v_call: TRBV5-6
d_call: TRBD1
cdr3_nt: TGTGCCAGCAGCTTCCAGGGGGCCGGTGAGACCCAGTACTTC
cdr3_aa: CASSFQGAGETQYF

clone_size: .
j_call: TRBJ2-2
v_call: TRBV5-1
d_call: .
cdr3_nt: TGCGCCAGCAGCTTGGTTCGTTTTAGGACAGCCGATAAAGGGGAGCTGTTTTTT
cdr3_aa: CASSLVRFRTADKGELFF

clone_size: .
j_call: TRBJ2-2
v_call: TRBV7-2
d_call: .
cdr3_nt: TGTGCCAGCAGTCGCACCTTGGGGTTCACCGGGGAGCTGTTTTTT
cdr3_aa: CASSRTLGFTGELFF

clone_size: .
j_call: TRBJ1-4
v_call: TRBV6-5
d_call: TRBD1
cdr3_nt: TGTGCCAGCAGCCGCTACGGGACAGGTACTGGGTGGCTGTTTTTT
cdr3_aa: CASSRYGTGTGWLFF

clone_size: .
j_call: TRBJ2-1
v_call: TRBV6-4
d_call: .
cdr3_nt: TGTGCCAGCAGTGAGGGACATCGCCGGTGGTCCTACAATGAGCAGTTCTTC
cdr3_aa: CASSEGHRRWSYNEQFF

clone_size: few
j_call: TRBJ1-2
v_call: TRBV7-9
d_call: .
cdr3_nt: TGTGCCAGCAGCTTAGGGCTTGGGGCAGGGGAGGTTCGCTATGGCTACACCTTC
cdr3_aa: CASSLGLGAGEVRYGYTF

clone_size: few
j_call: TRBJ1-5
v_call: TRBV5-1
d_call: .
cdr3_nt: TGCGCCAGCAGCACAGGGTTCAATCAGCCCCAGCATTTT
cdr3_aa: CASSTGFNQPQHF

clone_size: .
j_call: TRBJ2-6
v_call: TRBV5-1
d_call: TRBD1
cdr3_nt: TGCGCCAGCAGCTTGATACAGGGGGCGGGTGGGGCCAACGTCCTGACTTTC
cdr3_aa: CASSLIQGAGGANVLTF

clone_size: .
j_call: TRBJ2-2
v_call: TRBV5-1
d_call: TRBD1
cdr3_nt: TGCGCCAGCAGCTTGGGTGGGACAGCAAACACCGGGGAGCTGTTTTTT
cdr3_aa: CASSLGGTANTGELFF

clone_size: .
j_call: TRBJ1-3
v_call: TRBV20-1
d_call: .
cdr3_nt: TGCAGTGCGGGCTCTGGAAACACCATATATTTT
cdr3_aa: CSAGSGNTIYF

clone_size: .
j_call: TRBJ2-7
v_call: TRBV5-1
d_call: .
cdr3_nt: TGCGCCAGCAGCGAAACAGGCACCTACGAGCAGTACTTC
cdr3_aa: CASSETGTYEQYF

clone_size: .
j_call: TRBJ1-2
v_call: TRBV4-1
d_call: .
cdr3_nt: TGCGCCAGCAGCCACCCCGGGGGGGCGCATGGCTACACCTTC
cdr3_aa: CASSHPGGAHGYTF

clone_size: once
j_call: TRBJ2-5
v_call: TRBV5-4
d_call: TRBD2
cdr3_nt: TGTGCCAGCAGCCGGGCAGCTAGCGGGGAAGAGACCCAGTACTTC
cdr3_aa: CASSRAASGEETQYF

clone_size: .
j_call: TRBJ2-5
v_call: TRBV5-1
d_call: .
cdr3_nt: TGCGCCAGCAGCTTGGTGGGACTCTGGGTGGAGACCCAGTACTTC
cdr3_aa: CASSLVGLWVETQYF

clone_size: .
j_call: TRBJ1-2
v_call: TRBV4-2
d_call: .
cdr3_nt: TGTGCCAGCAGCCATACCCAGACAAGCTTGGGGCGAAACTATGGCTACACCTTC
cdr3_aa: CASSHTQTSLGRNYGYTF

clone_size: .
j_call: TRBJ1-2
v_call: TRBV19
d_call: .
cdr3_nt: TGTGCCAGTAGTCCATCGGACCGTTCGATCGATGGCTACACCTTC
cdr3_aa: CASSPSDRSIDGYTF

clone_size: .
j_call: TRBJ2-7
v_call: TRBV13
d_call: TRBD1
cdr3_nt: TGTGCCAGCAGCTTTTGGGACAGGGGGCGGCACGAGCAGTACTTC
cdr3_aa: CASSFWDRGRHEQYF

clone_size: few
j_call: TRBJ2-1
v_call: TRBV5-1
d_call: .
cdr3_nt: TGCGCCAGCAGCTTTTTAGCCAACTCCAATGAGCAGTTCTTC
cdr3_aa: CASSFLANSNEQFF

clone_size: .
j_call: TRBJ1-1
v_call: TRBV20-1
d_call: .
cdr3_nt: TGCAGTGCTGGCTCCACTGAAGCTTTCTTT
cdr3_aa: CSAGSTEAFF

clone_size: few
j_call: TRBJ2-7
v_call: TRBV11-2
d_call: .
cdr3_nt: TGTGCCAGCAGCCAATCCCTTGGGGAGCAGTACTTC
cdr3_aa: CASSQSLGEQYF

clone_size: few
j_call: TRBJ2-7
v_call: TRBV2
d_call: TRBD1
cdr3_nt: TGTGCCAGTAGTACACTGGGACAGGGGGTTAGCTACGAGCAGTACTTC
cdr3_aa: CASSTLGQGVSYEQYF

clone_size: .
j_call: TRBJ2-3
v_call: TRBV7-9
d_call: .
cdr3_nt: TGTGCCAGCAGCTCTCCCTTCACAGATACGCAGTATTTT
cdr3_aa: CASSSPFTDTQYF

clone_size: .
j_call: TRBJ2-5
v_call: TRBV5-5
d_call: .
cdr3_nt: TGTGCCAGCAGCCTGGGAGCCCAAGAGACCCAGTACTTC
cdr3_aa: CASSLGAQETQYF

clone_size: once
j_call: TRBJ2-1
v_call: TRBV2
d_call: TRBD2
cdr3_nt: TGTGCCAGCAGGAGACTAGCGAGCTACAATGAGCAGTTCTTC
cdr3_aa: CASRRLASYNEQFF

clone_size: .
j_call: TRBJ1-1
v_call: TRBV7-3
d_call: .
cdr3_nt: TGTGCCAGCAGCCTTAATTATAACACTGAAGCTTTCTTT
cdr3_aa: CASSLNYNTEAFF

clone_size: .
j_call: TRBJ2-2
v_call: TRBV6-1
d_call: .
cdr3_nt: TGTGCCAGCAGTGAAAGGCAAAACACCGGGGAGCTGTTTTTT
cdr3_aa: CASSERQNTGELFF